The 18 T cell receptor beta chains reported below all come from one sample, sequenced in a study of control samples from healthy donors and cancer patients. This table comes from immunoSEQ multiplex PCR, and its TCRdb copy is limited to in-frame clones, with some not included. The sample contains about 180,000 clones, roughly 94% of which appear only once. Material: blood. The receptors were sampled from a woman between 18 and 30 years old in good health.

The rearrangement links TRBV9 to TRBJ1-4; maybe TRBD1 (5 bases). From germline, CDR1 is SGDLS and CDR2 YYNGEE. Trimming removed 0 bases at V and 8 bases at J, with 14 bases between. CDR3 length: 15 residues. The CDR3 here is CASSVAGGVDEKLFF. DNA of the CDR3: TGTGCCAGCAGCGTAGCTGGAGGGGTTGACGAAAAACTGTTTTTT.

The DNA of the CDR3 is TGTGCCAGCAGCTTAGTGCTGGCGAACACCGGGGAGCTGTTTTTT. Its protein product is CASSLVLANTGELFF. V is TRBV7-9 and J is TRBJ2-2, with no clear D. The CDR3 totals 15 residues. Germline assignment: CDR1 SEHNR and CDR2 FQNEAQ (reference sequence). Trimming took 1 base from V and 0 from J, leaving 6 bases between them.

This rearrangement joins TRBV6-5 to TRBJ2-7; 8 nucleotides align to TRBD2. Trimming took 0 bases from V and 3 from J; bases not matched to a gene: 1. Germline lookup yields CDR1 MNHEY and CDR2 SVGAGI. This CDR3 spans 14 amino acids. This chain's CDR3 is CASSYSAGGYEQYF. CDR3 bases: TGTGCCAGCAGTTACTCGGCGGGGGGCTACGAGCAGTACTTC.

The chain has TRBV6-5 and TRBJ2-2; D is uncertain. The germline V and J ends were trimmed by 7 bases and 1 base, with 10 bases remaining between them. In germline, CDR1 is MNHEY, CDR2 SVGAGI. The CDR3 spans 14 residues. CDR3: CASTRGGNTGELFF. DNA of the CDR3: TGTGCCAGCACCCGAGGCGGGAACACCGGGGAGCTGTTTTTT.

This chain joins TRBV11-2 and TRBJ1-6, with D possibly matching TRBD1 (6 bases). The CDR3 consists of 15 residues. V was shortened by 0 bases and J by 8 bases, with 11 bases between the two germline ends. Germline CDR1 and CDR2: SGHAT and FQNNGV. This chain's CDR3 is CASSLEAGAYSPLHF. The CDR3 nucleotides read TGTGCCAGCAGCTTAGAAGCAGGGGCGTATTCACCCCTCCACTTT. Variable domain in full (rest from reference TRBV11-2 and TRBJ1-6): EAGVAQSPRYKIIEKRQSVAFWCNPISGHATLYWYQQILGQGPKLLIQFQNNGVVDDSQLPKDRFSAERLKGVDSTLKIQPAKLEDSAVYLCASSLEAGAYSPLHFGNGTRLTVT.

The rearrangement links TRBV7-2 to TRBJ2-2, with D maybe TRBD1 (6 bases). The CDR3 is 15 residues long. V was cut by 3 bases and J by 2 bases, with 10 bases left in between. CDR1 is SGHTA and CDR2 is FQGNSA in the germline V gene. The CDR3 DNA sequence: TGTGCCAGCAGCTTGTCCGGGACAAACACCGGGGAGCTGTTTTTT. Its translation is CASSLSGTNTGELFF. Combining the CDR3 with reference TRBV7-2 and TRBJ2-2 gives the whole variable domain GAGVSQSPSNKVTEKGKDVELRCDPISGHTALYWYRQSLGQGLEFLIYFQGNSAPDKSGLPSDRFSAERTGGSVSTLTIQRTQQEDSAVYLCASSLSGTNTGELFFGEGSRLTVL.

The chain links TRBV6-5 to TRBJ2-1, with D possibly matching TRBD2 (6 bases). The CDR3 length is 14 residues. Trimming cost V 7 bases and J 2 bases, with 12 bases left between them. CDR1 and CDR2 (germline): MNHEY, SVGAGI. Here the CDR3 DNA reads TGTGCCAGCAACGGGGGAGCGGCCTACAATGAGCAGTTCTTC. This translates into CASNGGAAYNEQFF.

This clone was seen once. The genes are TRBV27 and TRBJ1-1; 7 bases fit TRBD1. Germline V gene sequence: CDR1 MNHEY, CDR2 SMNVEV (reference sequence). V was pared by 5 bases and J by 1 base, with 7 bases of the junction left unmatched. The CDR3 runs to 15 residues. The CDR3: CASSPWGQPNTEAFF. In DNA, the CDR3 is TGTGCCAGCAGTCCCTGGGGACAGCCGAACACTGAAGCTTTCTTT.

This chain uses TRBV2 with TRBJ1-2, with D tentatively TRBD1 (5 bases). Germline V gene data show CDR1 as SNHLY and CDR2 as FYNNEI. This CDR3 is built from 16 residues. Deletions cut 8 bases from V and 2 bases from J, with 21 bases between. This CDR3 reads CASGGGGRRANYGYTF. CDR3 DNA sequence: TGTGCCAGCGGTGGGGGAGGCAGGAGGGCAAACTATGGCTACACCTTC.

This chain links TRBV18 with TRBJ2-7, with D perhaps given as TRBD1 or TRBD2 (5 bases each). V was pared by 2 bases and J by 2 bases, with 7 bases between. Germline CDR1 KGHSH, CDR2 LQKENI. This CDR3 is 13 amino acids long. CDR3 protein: CASSPGTAYEQYF. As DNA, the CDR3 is TGTGCCAGCTCACCAGGGACCGCCTACGAGCAGTACTTC. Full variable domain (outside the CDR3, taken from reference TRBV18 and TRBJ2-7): NAGVMQNPRHLVRRRGQEARLRCSPMKGHSHVYWYRQLPEEGLKFMVYLQKENIIDESGMPKERFSAEFPKEGPSILRIQQVVRGDSAAYFCASSPGTAYEQYFGPGTRLTVT.

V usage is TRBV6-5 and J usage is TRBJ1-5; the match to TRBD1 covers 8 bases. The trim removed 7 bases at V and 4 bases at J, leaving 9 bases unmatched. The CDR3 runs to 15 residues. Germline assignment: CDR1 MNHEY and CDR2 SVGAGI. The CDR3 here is CASKATGGANQPQHF. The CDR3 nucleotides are TGTGCCAGCAAGGCAACAGGGGGTGCGAATCAGCCCCAGCATTTT.

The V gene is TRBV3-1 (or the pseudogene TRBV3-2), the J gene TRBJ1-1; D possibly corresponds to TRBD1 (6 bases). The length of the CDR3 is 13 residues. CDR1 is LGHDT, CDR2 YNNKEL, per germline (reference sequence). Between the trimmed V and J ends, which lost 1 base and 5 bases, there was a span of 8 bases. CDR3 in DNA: TGTGCCAGCAGCCAAGTACAGGGAACTGAAGCTTTCTTT. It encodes CASSQVQGTEAFF.

The CDR3 DNA is TGTGCCAGCAGCTCGACAGGGCCTTATAATTCACCCCTCCACTTT. Amino acids: CASSSTGPYNSPLHF. The chain is built from TRBV7-3 and TRBJ1-6, with TRBD1 matching over 7 bases. The length of the CDR3 is 15 residues. Germline trimming cut 4 bases from V and 4 bases from J; bases unmatched to any gene: 4. The V gene's germline CDR1 is SGHTA and CDR2 FQGTGA.

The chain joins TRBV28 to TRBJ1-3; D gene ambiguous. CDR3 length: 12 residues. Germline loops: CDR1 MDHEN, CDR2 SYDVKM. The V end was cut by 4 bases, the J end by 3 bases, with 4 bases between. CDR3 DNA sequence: TGTGCCAGCAGTTCCGGTGGAAACACCATATATTTT. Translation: CASSSGGNTIYF. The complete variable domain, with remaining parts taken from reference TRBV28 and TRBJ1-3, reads DVKVTQSSRYLVKRTGEKVFLECVQDMDHENMFWYRQDPGLGLRLIYFSYDVKMKEKGDIPEGYSVSREKKERFSLILESASTNQTSMYLCASSSGGNTIYFGEGSWLTVV.

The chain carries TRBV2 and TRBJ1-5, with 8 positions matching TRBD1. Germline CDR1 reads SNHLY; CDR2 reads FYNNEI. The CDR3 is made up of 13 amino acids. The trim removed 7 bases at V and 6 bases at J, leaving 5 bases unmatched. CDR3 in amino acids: CASKDRAGQPQHF. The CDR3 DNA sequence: TGTGCCAGCAAGGACAGGGCAGGTCAGCCCCAGCATTTT. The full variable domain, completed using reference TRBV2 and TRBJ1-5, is EPEVTQTPSHQVTQMGQEVILRCVPISNHLYFYWYRQILGQKVEFLVSFYNNEISEKSEIFDDQFSVERPDGSNFTLKIRSTKLEDSAMYFCASKDRAGQPQHFGDGTRLSIL.

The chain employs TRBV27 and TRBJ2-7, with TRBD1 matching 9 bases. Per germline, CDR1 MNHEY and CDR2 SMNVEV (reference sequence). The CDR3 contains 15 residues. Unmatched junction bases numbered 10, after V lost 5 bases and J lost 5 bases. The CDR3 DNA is TGTGCCAGCAGTACCTCCGGGACAGGGATCCACGAGCAGTACTTC. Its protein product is CASSTSGTGIHEQYF.

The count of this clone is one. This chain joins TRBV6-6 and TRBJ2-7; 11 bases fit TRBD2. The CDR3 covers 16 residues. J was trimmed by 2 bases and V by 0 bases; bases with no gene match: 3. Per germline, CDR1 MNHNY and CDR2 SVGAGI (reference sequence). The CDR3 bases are TGTGCCAGCAGTTACTCCGTAGCGGGAGGGCCCTACGAGCAGTACTTC. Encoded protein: CASSYSVAGGPYEQYF.

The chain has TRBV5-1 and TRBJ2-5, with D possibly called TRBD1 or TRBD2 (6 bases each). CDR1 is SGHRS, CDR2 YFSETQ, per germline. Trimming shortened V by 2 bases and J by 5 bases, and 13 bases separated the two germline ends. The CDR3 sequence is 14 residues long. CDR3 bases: TGCGCCAGCAGCTTAGAGCAGGGGAGGGAGACCCAGTACTTC. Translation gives CASSLEQGRETQYF.